The clone carrying this T cell receptor beta chain was recorded only once. Its matching antigen is unknown. Sequencing used immunoSEQ multiplex PCR; TCRdb keeps in-frame clones, though not all of them. The data show around 100,000 clones, more than 70% seen once. This entry comes from a study of fetal regulatory T cell absence and autoimmunity. Findings of the study overall: Pancreas and cord blood did not differ much in TRB family usage.

Germline V CDR1 and CDR2: LNHDA, SQIVND (reference sequence). With V trimmed by 5 bases and J by 4 bases, 9 bases remained unmatched. The CDR3 runs 15 residues. The material sequenced was pancreas tissue. The rearrangement joins TRBV19 to TRBJ2-3; 7 nucleotides line up with TRBD2. The TCR originated in a male donor with IPEX syndrome. CDR3 region: CASSSIAGVPDTQYF. The CDR3 coding sequence is TGTGCCAGTAGTTCTATAGCGGGTGTTCCAGATACGCAGTATTTT.